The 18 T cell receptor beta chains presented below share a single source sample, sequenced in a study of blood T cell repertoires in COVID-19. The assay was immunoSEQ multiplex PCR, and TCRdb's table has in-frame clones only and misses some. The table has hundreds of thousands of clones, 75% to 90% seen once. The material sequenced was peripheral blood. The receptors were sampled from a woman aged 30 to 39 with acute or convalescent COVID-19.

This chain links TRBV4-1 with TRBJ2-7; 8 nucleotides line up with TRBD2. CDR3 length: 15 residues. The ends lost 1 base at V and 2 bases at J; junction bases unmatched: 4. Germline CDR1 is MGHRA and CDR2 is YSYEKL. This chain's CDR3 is CASSQVGGGTYEQYF. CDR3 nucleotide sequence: TGCGCCAGCAGCCAAGTCGGGGGGGGCACCTACGAGCAGTACTTC.

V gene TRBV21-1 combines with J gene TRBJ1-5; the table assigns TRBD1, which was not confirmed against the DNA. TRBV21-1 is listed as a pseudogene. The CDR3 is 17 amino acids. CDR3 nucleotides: TGTGCCAGCAGCAATACCGGGACAGACTGTAGCAATCAGCCCCAGCATTTT. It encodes CASSNTGTDCSNQPQHF.

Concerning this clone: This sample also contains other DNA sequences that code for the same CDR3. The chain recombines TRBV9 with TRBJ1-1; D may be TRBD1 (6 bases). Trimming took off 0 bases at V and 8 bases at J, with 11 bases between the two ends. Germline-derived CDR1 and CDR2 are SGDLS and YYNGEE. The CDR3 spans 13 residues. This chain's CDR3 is CASSVGGQGEAFF. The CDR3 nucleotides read TGTGCCAGCAGCGTAGGGGGACAAGGAGAAGCTTTCTTT.

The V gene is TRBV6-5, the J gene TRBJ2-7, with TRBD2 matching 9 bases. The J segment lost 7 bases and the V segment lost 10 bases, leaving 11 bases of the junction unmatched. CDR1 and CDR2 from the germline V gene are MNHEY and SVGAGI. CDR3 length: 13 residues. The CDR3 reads CATSAGGTGEQYF. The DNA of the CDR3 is TGTGCCACCTCAGCGGGGGGCACAGGAGAGCAGTACTTC.

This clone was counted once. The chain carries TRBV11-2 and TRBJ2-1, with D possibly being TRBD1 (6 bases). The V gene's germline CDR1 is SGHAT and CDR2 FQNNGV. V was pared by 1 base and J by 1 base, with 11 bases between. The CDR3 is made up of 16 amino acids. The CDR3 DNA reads TGTGCCAGCAGCTTAGGTTCAGGGGTTTCCTACAATGAGCAGTTCTTC. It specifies CASSLGSGVSYNEQFF.

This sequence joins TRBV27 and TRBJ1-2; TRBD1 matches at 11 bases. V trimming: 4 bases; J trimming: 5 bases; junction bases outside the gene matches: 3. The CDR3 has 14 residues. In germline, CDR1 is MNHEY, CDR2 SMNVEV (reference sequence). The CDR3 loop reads CASSYGQGAYGYTF. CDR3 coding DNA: TGTGCCAGCAGTTATGGACAGGGGGCGTATGGCTACACCTTC.

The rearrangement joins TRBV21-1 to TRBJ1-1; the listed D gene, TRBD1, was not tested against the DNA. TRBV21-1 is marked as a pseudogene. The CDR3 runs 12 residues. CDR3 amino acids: CASGTGWTPAFF. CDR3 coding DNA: TGTGCCAGCGGGACAGGATGGACTCCGGCTTTCTTT.

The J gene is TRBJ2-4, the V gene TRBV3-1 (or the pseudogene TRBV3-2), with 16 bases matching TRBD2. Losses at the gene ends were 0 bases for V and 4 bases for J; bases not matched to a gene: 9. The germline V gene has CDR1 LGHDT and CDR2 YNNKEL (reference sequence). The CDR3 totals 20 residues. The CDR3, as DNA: TGTGCCAGCAGCCAAGACTACCCGGGACTAGCGGGGGGGGGTAAAAACATTCAGTACTTC. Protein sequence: CASSQDYPGLAGGGKNIQYF.

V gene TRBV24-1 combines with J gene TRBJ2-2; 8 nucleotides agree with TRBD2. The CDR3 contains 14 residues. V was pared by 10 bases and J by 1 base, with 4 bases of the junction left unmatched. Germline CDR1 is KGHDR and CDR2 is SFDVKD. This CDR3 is CATSSGGNTGELFF. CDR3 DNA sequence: TGTGCCACGAGCAGCGGGGGGAACACCGGGGAGCTGTTTTTT.

CDR3 bases: TGTGCCAGCAGTGAACCCGGGACAGGGTCCTACGAGCAGTACTTC. This sequence encodes CASSEPGTGSYEQYF. The chain is built from TRBV6-1 and TRBJ2-7, with TRBD1 identical over 9 bases. The germline V gene encodes CDR1 MNHNS and CDR2 SASEGT. The CDR3 consists of 15 residues. V shed 2 bases and J 1 base; nucleotides not matched to a gene: 3.

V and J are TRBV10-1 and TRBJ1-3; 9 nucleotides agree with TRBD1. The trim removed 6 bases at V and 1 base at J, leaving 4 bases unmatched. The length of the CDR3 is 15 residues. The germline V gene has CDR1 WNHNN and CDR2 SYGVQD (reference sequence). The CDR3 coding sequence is TGCGCCAGCAGCTCCGGGACAGGGTCTGGAAACACCATATATTTT. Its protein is CASSSGTGSGNTIYF.

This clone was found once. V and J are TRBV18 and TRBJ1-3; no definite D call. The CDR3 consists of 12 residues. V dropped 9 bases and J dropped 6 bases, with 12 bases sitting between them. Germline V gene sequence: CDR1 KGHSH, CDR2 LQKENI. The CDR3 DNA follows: TGTGCCAGTAGGACCGGGGAAAACACCATATATTTT. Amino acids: CASRTGENTIYF.

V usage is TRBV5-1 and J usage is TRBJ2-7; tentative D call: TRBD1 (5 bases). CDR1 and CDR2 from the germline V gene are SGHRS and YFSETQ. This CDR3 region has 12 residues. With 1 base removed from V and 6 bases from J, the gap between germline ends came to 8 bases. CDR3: CASSLKGVEQYF. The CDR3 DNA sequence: TGCGCCAGCAGCTTGAAAGGGGTCGAGCAGTACTTC.

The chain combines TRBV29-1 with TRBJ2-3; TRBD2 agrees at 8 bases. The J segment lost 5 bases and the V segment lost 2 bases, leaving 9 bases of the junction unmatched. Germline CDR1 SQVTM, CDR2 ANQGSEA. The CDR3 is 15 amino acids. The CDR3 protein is CSVETSGGLGDTQYF. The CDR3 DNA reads TGCAGCGTTGAAACCAGCGGGGGCCTCGGAGATACGCAGTATTTT.

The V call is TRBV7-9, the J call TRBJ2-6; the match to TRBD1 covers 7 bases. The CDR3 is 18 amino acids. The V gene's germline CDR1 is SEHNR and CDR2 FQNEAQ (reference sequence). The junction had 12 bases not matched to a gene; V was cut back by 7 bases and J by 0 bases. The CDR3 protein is CASTYGQGDISGANVLTF. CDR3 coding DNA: TGTGCCAGCACCTACGGGCAGGGGGACATCTCTGGGGCCAACGTCCTGACTTTC.

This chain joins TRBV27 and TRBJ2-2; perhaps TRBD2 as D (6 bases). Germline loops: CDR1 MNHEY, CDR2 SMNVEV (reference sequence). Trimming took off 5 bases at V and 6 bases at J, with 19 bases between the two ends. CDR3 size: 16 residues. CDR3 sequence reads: CASSLRPGGIPGELFF. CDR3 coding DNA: TGTGCCAGCAGTCTTCGGCCTGGAGGGATACCCGGGGAGCTGTTTTTT.

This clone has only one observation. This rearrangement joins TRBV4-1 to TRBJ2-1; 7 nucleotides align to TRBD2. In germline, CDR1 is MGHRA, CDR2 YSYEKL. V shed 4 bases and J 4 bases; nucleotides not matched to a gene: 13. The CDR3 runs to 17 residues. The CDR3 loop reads CASSPRGGAGSYNEQFF. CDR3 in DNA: TGCGCCAGCAGCCCACGGGGAGGAGCGGGGAGTTACAATGAGCAGTTCTTC.

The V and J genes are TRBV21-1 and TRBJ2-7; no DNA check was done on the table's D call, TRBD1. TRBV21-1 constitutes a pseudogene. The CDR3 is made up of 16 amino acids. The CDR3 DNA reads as TGTGCCAGCAGCCAGGGTGGGGGACAGGGAAACTACGAGCAGTACTTC. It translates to CASSQGGGQGNYEQYF.